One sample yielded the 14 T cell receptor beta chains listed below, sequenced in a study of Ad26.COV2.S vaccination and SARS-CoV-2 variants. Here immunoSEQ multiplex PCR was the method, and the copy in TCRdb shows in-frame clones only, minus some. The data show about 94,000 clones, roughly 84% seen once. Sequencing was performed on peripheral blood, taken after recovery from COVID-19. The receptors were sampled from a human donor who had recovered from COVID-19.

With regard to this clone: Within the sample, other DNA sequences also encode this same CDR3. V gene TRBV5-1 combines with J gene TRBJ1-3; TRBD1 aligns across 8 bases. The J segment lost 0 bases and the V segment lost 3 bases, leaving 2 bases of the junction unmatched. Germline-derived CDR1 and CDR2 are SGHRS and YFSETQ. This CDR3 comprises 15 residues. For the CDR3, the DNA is TGCGCCAGCAGCTCACAGGGGGGCTCTGGAAACACCATATATTTT. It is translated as CASSSQGGSGNTIYF.

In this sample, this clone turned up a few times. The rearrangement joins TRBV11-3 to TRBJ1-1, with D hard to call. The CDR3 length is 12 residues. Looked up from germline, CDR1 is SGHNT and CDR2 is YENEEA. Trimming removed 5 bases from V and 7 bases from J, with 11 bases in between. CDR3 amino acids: CASSRGRVEAFF. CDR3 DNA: TGTGCCAGCAGCCGAGGCCGCGTTGAAGCTTTCTTT.

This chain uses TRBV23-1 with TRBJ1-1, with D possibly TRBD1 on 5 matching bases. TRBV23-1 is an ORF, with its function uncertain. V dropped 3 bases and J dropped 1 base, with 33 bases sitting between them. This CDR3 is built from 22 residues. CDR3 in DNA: TGCGCCAGCAGTCATTCGTCCCCTATTAGGGGAAGAGTGATCGATGGGAACACTGAAGCTTTCTTT. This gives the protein CASSHSSPIRGRVIDGNTEAFF.

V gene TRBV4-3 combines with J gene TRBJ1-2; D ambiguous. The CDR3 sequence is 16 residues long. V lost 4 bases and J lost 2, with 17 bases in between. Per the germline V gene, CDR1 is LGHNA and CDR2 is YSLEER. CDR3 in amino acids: CASSPLSTQLNYGYTF. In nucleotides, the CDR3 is TGCGCCAGCAGCCCCCTCTCGACCCAGTTAAACTATGGCTACACCTTC.

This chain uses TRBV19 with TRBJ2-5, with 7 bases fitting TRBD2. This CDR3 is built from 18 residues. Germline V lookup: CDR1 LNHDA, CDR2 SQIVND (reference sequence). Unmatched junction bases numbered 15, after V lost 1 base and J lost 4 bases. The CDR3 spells CASSIGVSGTNLGETQYF. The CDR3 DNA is TGTGCCAGTAGTATAGGAGTTTCCGGGACTAATCTAGGAGAGACCCAGTACTTC.

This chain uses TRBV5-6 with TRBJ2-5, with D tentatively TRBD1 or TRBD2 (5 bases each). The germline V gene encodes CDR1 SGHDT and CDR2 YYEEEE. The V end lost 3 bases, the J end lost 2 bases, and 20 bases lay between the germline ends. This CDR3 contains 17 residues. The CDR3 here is CASSSGIGTTEQETQYF. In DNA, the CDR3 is TGTGCCAGCAGCTCGGGAATCGGGACGACAGAGCAAGAGACCCAGTACTTC. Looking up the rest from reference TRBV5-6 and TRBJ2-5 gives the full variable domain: DAGVTQSPTHLIKTRGQQVTLRCSPKSGHDTVSWYQQALGQGPQFIFQYYEEEERQRGNFPDRFSGHQFPNYSSELNVNALLLGDSALYLCASSSGIGTTEQETQYFGPGTRLLVL.

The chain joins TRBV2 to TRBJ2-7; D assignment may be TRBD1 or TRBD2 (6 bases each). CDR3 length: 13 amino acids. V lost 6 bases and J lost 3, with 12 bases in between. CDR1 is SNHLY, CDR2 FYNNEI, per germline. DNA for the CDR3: TGTGCCAGCAGGACTAGGGGGGTCTACGAGCAGTACTTC. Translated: CASRTRGVYEQYF. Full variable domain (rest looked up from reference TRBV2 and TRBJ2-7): EPEVTQTPSHQVTQMGQEVILRCVPISNHLYFYWYRQILGQKVEFLVSFYNNEISEKSEIFDDQFSVERPDGSNFTLKIRSTKLEDSAMYFCASRTRGVYEQYFGPGTRLTVT.

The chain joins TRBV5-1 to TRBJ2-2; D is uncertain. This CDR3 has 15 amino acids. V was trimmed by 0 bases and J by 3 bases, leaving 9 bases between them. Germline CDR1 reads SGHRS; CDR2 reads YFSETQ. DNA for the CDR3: TGCGCCAGCAGCTTGGCCGAGACGTACACCGGGGAGCTGTTTTTT. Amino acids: CASSLAETYTGELFF.

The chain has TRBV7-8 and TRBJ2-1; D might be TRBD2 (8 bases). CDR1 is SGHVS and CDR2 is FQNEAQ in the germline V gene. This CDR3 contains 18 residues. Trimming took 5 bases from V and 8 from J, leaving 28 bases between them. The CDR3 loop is CASSQAGGLAGTVYEQFF. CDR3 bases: TGTGCCAGCAGCCAAGCAGGGGGTTTAGCGGGAACGGTGTATGAGCAGTTCTTC.

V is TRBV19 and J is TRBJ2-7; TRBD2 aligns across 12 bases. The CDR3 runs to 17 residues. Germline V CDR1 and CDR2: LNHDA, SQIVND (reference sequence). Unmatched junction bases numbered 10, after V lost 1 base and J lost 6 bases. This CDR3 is CASSIVRTSGNFGEQYF. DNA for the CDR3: TGTGCCAGTAGTATAGTCAGGACTAGCGGGAATTTTGGCGAGCAGTACTTC.

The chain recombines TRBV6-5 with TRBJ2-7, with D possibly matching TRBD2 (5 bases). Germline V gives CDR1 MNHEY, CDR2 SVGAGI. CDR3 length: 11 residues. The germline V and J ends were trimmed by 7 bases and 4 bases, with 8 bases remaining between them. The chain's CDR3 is CASKADYEQYF. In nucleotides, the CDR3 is TGTGCCAGCAAAGCGGATTACGAGCAGTACTTC.

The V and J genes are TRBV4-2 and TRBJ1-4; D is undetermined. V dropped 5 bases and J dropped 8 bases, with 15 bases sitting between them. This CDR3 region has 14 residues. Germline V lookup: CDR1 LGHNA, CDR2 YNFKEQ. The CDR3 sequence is CASSDRLGGEKLFF. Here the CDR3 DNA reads TGTGCCAGCAGCGACCGACTGGGAGGAGAAAAACTGTTTTTT.

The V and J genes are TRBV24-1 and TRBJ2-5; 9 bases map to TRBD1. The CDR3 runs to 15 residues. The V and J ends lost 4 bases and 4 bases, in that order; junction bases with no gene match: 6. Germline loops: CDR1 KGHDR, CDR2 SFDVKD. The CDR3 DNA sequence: TGTGCCACCAGTGAACCGACAGGGGGTGGAGAGACCCAGTACTTC. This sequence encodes CATSEPTGGGETQYF.

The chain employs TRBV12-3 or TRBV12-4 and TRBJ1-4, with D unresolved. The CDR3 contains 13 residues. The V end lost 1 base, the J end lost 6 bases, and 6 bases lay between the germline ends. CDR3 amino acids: CASSLDDYEKLFF. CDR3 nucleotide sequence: TGTGCCAGCAGTTTAGACGATTATGAAAAACTGTTTTTT.